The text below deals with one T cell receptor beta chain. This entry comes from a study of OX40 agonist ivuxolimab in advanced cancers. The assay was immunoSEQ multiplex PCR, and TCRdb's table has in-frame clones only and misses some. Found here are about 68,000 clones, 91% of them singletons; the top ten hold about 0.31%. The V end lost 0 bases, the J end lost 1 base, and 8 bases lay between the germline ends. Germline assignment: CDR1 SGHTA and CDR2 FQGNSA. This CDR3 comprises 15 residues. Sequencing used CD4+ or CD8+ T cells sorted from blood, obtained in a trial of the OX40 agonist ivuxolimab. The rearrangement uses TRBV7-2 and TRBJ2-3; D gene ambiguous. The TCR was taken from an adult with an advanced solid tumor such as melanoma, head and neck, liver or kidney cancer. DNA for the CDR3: TGTGCCAGCAGCTTAGCGGGTCTCCGCACAGATACGCAGTATTTT. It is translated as CASSLAGLRTDTQYF.